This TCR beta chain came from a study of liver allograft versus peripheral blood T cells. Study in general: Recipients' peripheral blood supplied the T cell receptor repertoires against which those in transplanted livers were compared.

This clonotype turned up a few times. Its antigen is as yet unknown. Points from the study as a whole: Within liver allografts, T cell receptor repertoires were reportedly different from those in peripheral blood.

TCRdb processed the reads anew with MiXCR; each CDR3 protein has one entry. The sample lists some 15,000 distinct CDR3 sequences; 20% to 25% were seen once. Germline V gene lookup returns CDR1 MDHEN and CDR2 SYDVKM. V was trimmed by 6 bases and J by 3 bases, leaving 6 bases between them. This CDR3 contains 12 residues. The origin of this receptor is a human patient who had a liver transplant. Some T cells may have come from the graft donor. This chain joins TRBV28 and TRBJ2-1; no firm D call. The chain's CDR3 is CASRGYYNEQFF. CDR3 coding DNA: TGTGCCAGCAGAGGGTACTACAATGAGCAGTTCTTC. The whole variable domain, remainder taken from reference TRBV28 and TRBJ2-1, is DVKVTQSSRYLVKRTGEKVFLECVQDMDHENMFWYRQDPGLGLRLIYFSYDVKMKEKGDIPEGYSVSREKKERFSLILESASTNQTSMYLCASRGYYNEQFFGPGTRLTVL.